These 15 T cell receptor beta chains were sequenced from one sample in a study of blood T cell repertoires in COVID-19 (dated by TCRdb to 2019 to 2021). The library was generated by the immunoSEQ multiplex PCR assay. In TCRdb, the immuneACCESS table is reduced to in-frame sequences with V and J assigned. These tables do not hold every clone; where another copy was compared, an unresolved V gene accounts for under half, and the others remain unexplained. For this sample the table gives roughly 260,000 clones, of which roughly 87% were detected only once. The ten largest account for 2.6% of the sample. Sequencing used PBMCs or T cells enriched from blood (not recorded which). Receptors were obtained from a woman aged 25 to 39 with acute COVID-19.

CDR3 region: CASSIGGWLAGTDTQYF. Written as DNA, the CDR3 is TGTGCCAGTAGTATCGGGGGTTGGCTAGCGGGCACAGATACGCAGTATTTT. The rearrangement uses TRBV19 and TRBJ2-3; 7 nucleotides agree with TRBD2. The CDR3 runs 17 residues. V shed 3 bases, J shed 1 base, and the junction held 10 bases outside the gene matches. Germline loops: CDR1 LNHDA, CDR2 SQIVND (reference sequence).

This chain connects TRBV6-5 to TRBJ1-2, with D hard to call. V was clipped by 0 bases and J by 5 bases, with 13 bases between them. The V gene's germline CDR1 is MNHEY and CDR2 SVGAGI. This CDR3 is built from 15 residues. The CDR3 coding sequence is TGTGCCAGCAGTTACTCGAGGAGGGTTAGGTATGGCTACACCTTC. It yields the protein CASSYSRRVRYGYTF.

The CDR3 region has the DNA TGTGCCAGCGGGGGGGTAAATTCACCCCTCCACTTT. This codes for CASGGVNSPLHF. This chain joins TRBV2 and TRBJ1-6, with a weak D call TRBD1 (5 bases). The CDR3 is 12 residues long. CDR1 and CDR2 from the germline V gene are SNHLY and FYNNEI. Between the trimmed V and J ends, which lost 8 bases and 7 bases, there was a span of 9 bases.

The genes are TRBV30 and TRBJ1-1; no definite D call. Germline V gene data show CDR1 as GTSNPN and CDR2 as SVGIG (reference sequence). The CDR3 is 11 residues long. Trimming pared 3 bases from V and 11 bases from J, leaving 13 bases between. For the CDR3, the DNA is TGTGCCTGGAGGGGGAGTCAATCGGCTTTCTTT. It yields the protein CAWRGSQSAFF.

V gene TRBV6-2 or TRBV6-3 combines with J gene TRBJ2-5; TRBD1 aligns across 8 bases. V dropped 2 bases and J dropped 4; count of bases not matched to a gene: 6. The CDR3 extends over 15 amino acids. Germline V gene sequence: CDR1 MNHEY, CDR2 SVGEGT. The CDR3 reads CASSYGIQGGETQYF. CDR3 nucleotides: TGTGCCAGCAGTTACGGGATACAGGGGGGAGAGACCCAGTACTTC.

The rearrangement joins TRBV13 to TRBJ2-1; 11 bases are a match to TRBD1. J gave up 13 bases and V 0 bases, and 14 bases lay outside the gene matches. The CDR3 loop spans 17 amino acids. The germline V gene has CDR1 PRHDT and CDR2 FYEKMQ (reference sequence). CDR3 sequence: CASSLGLRTGGLDLQFF. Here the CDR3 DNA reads TGTGCCAGCAGCTTAGGCCTCCGGACAGGGGGCTTGGACTTACAGTTCTTC.

As DNA, the CDR3 is TGTGCCAGCAGCCTAGATGGACAGTTGAACACTGAAGCTTTCTTT. Translated: CASSLDGQLNTEAFF. The chain recombines TRBV7-9 with TRBJ1-1; a possible D gene is TRBD1 (6 bases). This CDR3 spans 15 amino acids. Trimming stripped 5 bases from V and 0 bases from J, with 13 bases between. Germline CDR1 is SEHNR and CDR2 is FQNEAQ (reference sequence).

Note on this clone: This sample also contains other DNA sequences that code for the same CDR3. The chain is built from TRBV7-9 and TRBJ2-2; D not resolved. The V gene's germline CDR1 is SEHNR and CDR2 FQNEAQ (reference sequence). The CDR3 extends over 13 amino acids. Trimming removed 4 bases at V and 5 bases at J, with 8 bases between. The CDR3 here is CASSSTITGELFF. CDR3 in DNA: TGTGCCAGCAGCTCAACTATAACCGGGGAGCTGTTTTTT.

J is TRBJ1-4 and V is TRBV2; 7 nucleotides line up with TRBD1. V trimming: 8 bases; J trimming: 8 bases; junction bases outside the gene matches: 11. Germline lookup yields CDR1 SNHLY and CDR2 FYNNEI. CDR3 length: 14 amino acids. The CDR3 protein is CASGGQALLEKLFF. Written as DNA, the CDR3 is TGTGCCAGCGGAGGACAGGCACTCCTAGAAAAACTGTTTTTT.

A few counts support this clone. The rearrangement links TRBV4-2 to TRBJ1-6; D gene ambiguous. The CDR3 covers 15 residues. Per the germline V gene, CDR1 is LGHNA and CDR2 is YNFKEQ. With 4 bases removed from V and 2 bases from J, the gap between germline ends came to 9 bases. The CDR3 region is CASSPRGPYNSPLHF. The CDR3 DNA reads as TGTGCCAGCAGCCCGCGGGGTCCCTATAATTCACCCCTCCACTTT.

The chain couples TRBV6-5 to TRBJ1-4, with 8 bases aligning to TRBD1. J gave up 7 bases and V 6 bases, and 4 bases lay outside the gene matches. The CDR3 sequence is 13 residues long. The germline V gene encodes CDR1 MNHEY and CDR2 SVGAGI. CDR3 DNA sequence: TGTGCCAGCAGACAGGGGGAGGGTGAAAAACTGTTTTTT. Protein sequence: CASRQGEGEKLFF.

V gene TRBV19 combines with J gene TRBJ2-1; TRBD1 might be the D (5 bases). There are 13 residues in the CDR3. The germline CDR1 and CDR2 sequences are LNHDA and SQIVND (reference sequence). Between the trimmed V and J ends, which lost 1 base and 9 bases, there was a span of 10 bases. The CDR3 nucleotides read TGTGCCAGTAGTATAGGACGACAGAGTGAGCAGTTCTTC. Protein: CASSIGRQSEQFF. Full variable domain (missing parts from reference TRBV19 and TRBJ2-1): DGGITQSPKYLFRKEGQNVTLSCEQNLNHDAMYWYRQDPGQGLRLIYYSQIVNDFQKGDIAEGYSVSREKKESFPLTVTSAQKNPTAFYLCASSIGRQSEQFFGPGTRLTVL.

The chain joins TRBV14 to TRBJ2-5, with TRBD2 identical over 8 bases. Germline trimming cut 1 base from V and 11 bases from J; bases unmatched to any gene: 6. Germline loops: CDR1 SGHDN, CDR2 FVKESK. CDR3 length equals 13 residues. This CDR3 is CASSQAGGNWQYF. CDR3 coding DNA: TGTGCCAGCAGCCAAGCGGGGGGGAACTGGCAGTACTTC.

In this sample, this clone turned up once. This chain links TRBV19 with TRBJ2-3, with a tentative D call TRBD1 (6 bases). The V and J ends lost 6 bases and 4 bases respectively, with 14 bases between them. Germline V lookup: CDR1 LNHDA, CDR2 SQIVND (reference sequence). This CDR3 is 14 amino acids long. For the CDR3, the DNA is TGTGCCAGTAGGGTACAGGGTCTCCCAGATACGCAGTATTTT. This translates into CASRVQGLPDTQYF.

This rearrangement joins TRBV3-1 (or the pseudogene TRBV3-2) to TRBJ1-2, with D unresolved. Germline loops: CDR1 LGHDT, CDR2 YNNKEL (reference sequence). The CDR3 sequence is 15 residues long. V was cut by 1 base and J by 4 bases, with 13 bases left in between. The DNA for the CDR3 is TGTGCCAGCAGCCAAGTTCCAGGTTCTGGCTATGGCTACACCTTC. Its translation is CASSQVPGSGYGYTF.